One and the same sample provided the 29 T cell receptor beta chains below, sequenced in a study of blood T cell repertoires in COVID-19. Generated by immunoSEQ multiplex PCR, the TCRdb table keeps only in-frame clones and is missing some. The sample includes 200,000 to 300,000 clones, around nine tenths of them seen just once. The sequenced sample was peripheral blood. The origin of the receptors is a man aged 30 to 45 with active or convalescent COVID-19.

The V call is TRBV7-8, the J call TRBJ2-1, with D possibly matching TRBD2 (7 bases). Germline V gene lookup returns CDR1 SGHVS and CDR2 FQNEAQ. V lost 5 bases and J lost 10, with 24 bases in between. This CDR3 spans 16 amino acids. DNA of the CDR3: TGTGCCAGCAGCCTAGGCGGGGGCACTGCCGCCAGCGAGCAGTTCTTC. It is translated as CASSLGGGTAASEQFF.

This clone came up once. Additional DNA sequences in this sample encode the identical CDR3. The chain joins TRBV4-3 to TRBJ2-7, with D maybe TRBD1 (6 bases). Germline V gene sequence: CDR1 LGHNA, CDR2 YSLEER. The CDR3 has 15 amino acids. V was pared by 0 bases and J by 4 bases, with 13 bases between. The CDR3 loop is CASSQDLGQLYEQYF. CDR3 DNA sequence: TGCGCCAGCAGCCAAGATCTGGGACAATTATACGAGCAGTACTTC.

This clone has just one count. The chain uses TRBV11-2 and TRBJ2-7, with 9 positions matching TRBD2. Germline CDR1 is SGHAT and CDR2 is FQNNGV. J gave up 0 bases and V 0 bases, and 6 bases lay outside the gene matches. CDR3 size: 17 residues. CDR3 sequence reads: CASSLDELAGYSYEQYF. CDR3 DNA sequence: TGTGCCAGCAGCTTAGATGAACTAGCGGGTTACTCCTACGAGCAGTACTTC.

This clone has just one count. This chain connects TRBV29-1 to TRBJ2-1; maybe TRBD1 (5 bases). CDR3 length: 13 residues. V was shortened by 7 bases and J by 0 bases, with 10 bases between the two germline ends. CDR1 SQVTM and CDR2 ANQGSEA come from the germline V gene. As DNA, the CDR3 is TGCAGCGGAGCAGGGTTCTCCTACAATGAGCAGTTCTTC. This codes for CSGAGFSYNEQFF.

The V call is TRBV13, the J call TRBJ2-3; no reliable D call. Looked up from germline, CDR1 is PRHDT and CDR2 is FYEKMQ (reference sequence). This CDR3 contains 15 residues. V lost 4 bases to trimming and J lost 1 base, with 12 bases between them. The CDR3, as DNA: TGTGCCAGCAGCTCCGGGTGGCCGCGCACAGATACGCAGTATTTT. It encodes CASSSGWPRTDTQYF.

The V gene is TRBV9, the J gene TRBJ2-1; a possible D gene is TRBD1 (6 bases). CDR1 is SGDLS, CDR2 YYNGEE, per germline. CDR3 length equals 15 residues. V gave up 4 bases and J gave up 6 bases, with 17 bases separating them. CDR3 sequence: CASSPNSGGPNEQFF. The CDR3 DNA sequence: TGTGCCAGCAGCCCCAACTCTGGGGGCCCCAATGAGCAGTTCTTC. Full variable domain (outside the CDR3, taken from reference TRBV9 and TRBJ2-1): DSGVTQTPKHLITATGQRVTLRCSPRSGDLSVYWYQQSLDQGLQFLIQYYNGEERAKGNILERFSAQQFPDLHSELNLSSLELGDSALYFCASSPNSGGPNEQFFGPGTRLTVL.

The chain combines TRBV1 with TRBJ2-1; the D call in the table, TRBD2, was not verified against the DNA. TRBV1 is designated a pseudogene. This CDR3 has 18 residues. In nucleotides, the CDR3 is TGCACCAGCAGCCAAGTTTCGACTAGCGGGGTTGTGGGCAATGAGCAGTTCTTC. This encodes CTSSQVSTSGVVGNEQFF.

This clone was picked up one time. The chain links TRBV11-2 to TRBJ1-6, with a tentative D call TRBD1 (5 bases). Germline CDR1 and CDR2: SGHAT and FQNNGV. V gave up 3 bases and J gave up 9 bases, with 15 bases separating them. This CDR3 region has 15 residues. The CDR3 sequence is CASSFSSRESSPLHF. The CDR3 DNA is TGTGCCAGCAGCTTTTCGAGCAGGGAAAGTTCACCCCTCCACTTT.

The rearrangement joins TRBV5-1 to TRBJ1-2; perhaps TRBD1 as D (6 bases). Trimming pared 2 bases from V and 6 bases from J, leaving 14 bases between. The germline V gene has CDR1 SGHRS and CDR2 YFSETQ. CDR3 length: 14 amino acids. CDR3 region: CASSFGQLFNGYTF. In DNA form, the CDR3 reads TGCGCCAGCAGCTTTGGACAGTTATTTAATGGCTACACCTTC.

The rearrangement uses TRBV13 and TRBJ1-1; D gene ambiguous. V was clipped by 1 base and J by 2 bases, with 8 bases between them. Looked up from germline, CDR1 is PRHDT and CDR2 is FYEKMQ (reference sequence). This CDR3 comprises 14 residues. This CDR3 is CASSLVSENTEAFF. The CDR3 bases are TGTGCCAGCAGCTTAGTCAGCGAAAACACTGAAGCTTTCTTT.

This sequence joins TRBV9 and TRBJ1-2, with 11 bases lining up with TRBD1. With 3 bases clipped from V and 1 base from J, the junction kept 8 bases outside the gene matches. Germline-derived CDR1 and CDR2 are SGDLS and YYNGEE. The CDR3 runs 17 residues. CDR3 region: CASSGRDRGSGNYGYTF. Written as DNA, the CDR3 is TGTGCCAGCAGCGGCCGGGACAGGGGGTCGGGTAACTATGGCTACACCTTC.

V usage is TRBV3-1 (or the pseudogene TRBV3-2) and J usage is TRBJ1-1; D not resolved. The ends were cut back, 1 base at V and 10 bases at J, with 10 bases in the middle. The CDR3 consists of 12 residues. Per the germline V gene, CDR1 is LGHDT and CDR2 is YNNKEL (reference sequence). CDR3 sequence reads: CASSQGTLRAFF. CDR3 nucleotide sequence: TGTGCCAGCAGCCAAGGAACCCTGAGAGCTTTCTTT.

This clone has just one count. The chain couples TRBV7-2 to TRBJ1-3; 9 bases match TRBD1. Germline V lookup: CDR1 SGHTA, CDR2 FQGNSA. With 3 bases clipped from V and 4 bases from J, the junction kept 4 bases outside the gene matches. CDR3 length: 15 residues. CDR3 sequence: CASSFDRGTGNTIYF. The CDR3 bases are TGTGCCAGCAGCTTCGACAGGGGGACCGGAAACACCATATATTTT.

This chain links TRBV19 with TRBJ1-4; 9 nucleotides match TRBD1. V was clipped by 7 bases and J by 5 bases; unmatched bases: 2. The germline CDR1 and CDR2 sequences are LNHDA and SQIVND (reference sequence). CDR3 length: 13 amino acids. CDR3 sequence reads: CASMGTGNEKLFF. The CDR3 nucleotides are TGTGCCAGTATGGGGACAGGGAATGAAAAACTGTTTTTT.

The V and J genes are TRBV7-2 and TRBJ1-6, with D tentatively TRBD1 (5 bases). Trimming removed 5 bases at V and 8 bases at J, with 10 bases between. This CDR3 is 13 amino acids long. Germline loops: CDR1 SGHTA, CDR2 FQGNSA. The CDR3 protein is CASSPEGYSPLHF. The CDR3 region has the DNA TGTGCCAGCAGCCCGGAGGGGTATTCACCCCTCCACTTT.

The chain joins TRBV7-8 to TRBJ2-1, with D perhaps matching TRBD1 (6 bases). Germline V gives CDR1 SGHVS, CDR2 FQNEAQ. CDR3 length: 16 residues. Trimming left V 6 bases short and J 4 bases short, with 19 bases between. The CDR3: CASRPRTEVGYNEQFF. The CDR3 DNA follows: TGTGCCAGCAGACCAAGGACAGAGGTGGGGTACAATGAGCAGTTCTTC.

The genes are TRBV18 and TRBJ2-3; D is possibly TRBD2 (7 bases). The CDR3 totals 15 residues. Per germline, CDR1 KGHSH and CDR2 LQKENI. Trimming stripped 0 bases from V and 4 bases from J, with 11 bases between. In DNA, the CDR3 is TGTGCCAGCTCACCACCGGGGGGGGCACCAGATACGCAGTATTTT. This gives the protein CASSPPGGAPDTQYF.

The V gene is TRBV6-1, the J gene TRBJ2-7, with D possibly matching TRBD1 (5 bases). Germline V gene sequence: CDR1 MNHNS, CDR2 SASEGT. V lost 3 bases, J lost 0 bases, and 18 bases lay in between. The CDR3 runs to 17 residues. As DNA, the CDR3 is TGTGCCAGCAGTGACCCCGTTGGGGCGTTGAGCTCCTACGAGCAGTACTTC. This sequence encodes CASSDPVGALSSYEQYF.

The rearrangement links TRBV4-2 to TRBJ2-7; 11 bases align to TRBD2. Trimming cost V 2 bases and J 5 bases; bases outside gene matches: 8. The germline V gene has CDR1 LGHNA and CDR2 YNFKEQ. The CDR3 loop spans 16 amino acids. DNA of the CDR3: TGTGCCAGCAGCCAAAACTCCGGGACTAGCGGACACGAGCAGTACTTC. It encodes CASSQNSGTSGHEQYF.

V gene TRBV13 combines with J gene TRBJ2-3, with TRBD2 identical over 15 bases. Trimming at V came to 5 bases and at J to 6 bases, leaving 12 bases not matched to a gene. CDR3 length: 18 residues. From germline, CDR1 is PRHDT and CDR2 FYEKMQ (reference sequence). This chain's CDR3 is CASSLPGTSGGSGDTQYF. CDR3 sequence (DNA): TGTGCCAGCAGCCTCCCCGGGACTAGCGGGGGGTCAGGGGATACGCAGTATTTT.

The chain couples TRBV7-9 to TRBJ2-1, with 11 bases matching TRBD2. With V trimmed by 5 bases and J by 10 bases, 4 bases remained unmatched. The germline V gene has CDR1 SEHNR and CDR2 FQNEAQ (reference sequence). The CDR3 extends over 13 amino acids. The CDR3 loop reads CASSTSGGREQFF. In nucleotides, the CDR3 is TGTGCCAGCAGCACTAGCGGGGGAAGAGAGCAGTTCTTC.

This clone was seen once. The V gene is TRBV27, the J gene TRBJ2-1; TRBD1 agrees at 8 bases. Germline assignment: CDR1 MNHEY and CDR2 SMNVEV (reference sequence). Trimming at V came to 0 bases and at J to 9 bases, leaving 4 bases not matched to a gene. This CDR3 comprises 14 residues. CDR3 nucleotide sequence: TGTGCCAGCAGTTTATCGTCAGGGGGCTTTGAGCAGTTCTTC. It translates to CASSLSSGGFEQFF.

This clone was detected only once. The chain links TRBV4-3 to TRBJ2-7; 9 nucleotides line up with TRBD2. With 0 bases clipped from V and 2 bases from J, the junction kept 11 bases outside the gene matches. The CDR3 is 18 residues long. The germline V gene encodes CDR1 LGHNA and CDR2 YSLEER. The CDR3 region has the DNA TGCGCCAGCAGCCAAGATTGGCCGAAGGGACTAGCCACCTACGAGCAGTACTTC. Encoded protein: CASSQDWPKGLATYEQYF.

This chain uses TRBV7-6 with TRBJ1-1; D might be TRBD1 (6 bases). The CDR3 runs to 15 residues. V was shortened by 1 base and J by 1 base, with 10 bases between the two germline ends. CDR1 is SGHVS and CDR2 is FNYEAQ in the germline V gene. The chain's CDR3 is CASSLVGRGNTEAFF. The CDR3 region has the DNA TGTGCCAGCAGCTTAGTGGGCAGGGGGAACACTGAAGCTTTCTTT.

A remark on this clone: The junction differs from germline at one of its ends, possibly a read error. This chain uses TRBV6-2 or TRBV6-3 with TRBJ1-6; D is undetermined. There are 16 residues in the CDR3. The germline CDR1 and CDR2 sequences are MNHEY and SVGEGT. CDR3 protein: CASSDSKGVRNSPLHF. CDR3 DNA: TGTGCCAGCAGTGACTCTAAGGGAGTCAGGAATTCACCCCTCCACTTT.

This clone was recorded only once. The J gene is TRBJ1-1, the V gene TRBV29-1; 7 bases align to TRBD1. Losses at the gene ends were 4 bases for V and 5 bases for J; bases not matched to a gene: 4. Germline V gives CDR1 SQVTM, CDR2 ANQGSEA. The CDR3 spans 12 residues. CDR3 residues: CSVVAGGTEAFF. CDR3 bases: TGCAGCGTTGTAGCAGGGGGGACTGAAGCTTTCTTT.

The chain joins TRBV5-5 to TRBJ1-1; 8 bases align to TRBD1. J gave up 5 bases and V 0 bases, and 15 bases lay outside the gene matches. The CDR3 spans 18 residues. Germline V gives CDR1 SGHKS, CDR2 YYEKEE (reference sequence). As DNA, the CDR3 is TGTGCCAGCAGCTTGGCCCAGGGGGCTAGGGTCGGCGCGACTGAAGCTTTCTTT. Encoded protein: CASSLAQGARVGATEAFF. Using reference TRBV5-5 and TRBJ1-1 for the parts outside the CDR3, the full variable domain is DAGVTQSPTHLIKTRGQQVTLRCSPISGHKSVSWYQQVLGQGPQFIFQYYEKEERGRGNFPDRFSARQFPNYSSELNVNALLLGDSALYLCASSLAQGARVGATEAFFGQGTRLTVV.

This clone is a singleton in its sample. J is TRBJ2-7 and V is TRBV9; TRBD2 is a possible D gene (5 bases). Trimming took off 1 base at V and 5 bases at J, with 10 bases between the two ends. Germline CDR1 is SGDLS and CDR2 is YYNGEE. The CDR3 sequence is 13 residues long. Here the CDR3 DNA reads TGTGCCAGCAGCGTAATCCCCGGGGACGAGCAGTACTTC. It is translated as CASSVIPGDEQYF.

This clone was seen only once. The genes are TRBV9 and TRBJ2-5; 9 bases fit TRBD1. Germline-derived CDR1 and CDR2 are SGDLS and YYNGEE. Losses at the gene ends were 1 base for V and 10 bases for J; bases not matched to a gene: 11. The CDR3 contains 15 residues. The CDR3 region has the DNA TGTGCCAGCAGCGTAACCGGGACAGGGTATTCGGACCAGTACTTC. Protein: CASSVTGTGYSDQYF. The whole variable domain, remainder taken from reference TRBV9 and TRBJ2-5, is DSGVTQTPKHLITATGQRVTLRCSPRSGDLSVYWYQQSLDQGLQFLIQYYNGEERAKGNILERFSAQQFPDLHSELNLSSLELGDSALYFCASSVTGTGYSDQYFGPGTRLLVL.